The 32 T cell receptor beta chains presented below share a single source sample, sequenced in a study of CD8 T cells in ankylosing spondylitis. Each CDR3 protein is one row after TCRdb ran MiXCR on the 5' RACE reads. Seen here are fewer than 250,000 distinct CDR3 sequences, approximately 24% observed once, and the top ten hold approximately 6.6%. Sequenced material: blood, either unsorted or a sorted T cell fraction (not recorded which). These receptors were taken from a male donor with ankylosing spondylitis or in good health (not recorded which).

This clonotype has a count of ten or more. V is TRBV5-1 and J is TRBJ2-3; D ambiguous. CDR1 SGHRS and CDR2 YFSETQ come from the germline V gene. The CDR3 totals 16 residues. Between the trimmed V and J ends, which lost 4 bases and 4 bases, there was a span of 19 bases. The CDR3 bases are TGCGCCAGCAGCAGTACGGGTCCGGCGGTAGCAGATACGCAGTATTTT. Translated, it gives CASSSTGPAVADTQYF.

CDR3: CASSFHYEETQYF. The CDR3 region has the DNA TGTGCCAGCAGTTTCCATTATGAGGAGACCCAGTACTTC. The rearrangement joins TRBV27 to TRBJ2-5, with unresolved D. The CDR3 length is 13 residues. The V end was cut by 3 bases, the J end by 5 bases, with 10 bases between. Per germline, CDR1 MNHEY and CDR2 SMNVEV (reference sequence).

The J gene is TRBJ2-7, the V gene TRBV20-1; 7 bases align to TRBD2. Trimming at V came to 0 bases and at J to 6 bases, leaving 8 bases not matched to a gene. Germline CDR1 reads DFQATT; CDR2 reads SNEGSKA (reference sequence). The CDR3 covers 14 residues. The CDR3 loop reads CSARDRGGPGEQYF. The CDR3 region has the DNA TGCAGTGCTAGAGATCGGGGAGGGCCTGGCGAGCAGTACTTC.

At least ten counts were recorded for this clonotype. V is TRBV7-2 and J is TRBJ2-3; no clear D gene. This CDR3 contains 12 residues. The V end lost 6 bases, the J end lost 4 bases, and 8 bases lay between the germline ends. Germline V gives CDR1 SGHTA, CDR2 FQGNSA. CDR3 residues: CASRPAADTQYF. The CDR3 region has the DNA TGTGCCAGCAGACCAGCCGCAGATACGCAGTATTTT.

The chain is built from TRBV12-3 or TRBV12-4 and TRBJ1-2; D remains ambiguous. CDR3 length: 12 residues. The V end lost 5 bases, the J end lost 3 bases, and 7 bases lay between the germline ends. The CDR3 nucleotides read TGTGCCAGCAGTCTTCAGGACTATGGCTACACCTTC. Translated, it gives CASSLQDYGYTF.

This chain joins TRBV5-5 and TRBJ1-4; no firm D call. The V gene lost 5 bases and the J gene lost 8 bases, with 10 bases spanning the gap. Germline-derived CDR1 and CDR2 are SGHKS and YYEKEE (reference sequence). This CDR3 is 12 amino acids long. CDR3 amino acids: CASSWGDEKLFF. CDR3 DNA: TGTGCCAGCAGTTGGGGAGACGAAAAACTGTTTTTT.

The V call is TRBV28, the J call TRBJ2-5; 9 nucleotides align to TRBD1. This CDR3 region has 15 residues. V dropped 2 bases and J dropped 5; count of bases not matched to a gene: 6. Per the germline V gene, CDR1 is MDHEN and CDR2 is SYDVKM. CDR3 loop: CASSLLGQGKETQYF. CDR3 nucleotides: TGTGCCAGCAGTTTACTTGGACAGGGGAAGGAGACCCAGTACTTC.

This clonotype was picked up many times. V usage is TRBV20-1 and J usage is TRBJ2-6, with a weak D call TRBD2 (6 bases). This CDR3 has 14 residues. Trimming pared 6 bases from V and 3 bases from J, leaving 12 bases between. The V gene's germline CDR1 is DFQATT and CDR2 SNEGSKA (reference sequence). This CDR3 reads CSAPPGGGANVLTF. DNA for the CDR3: TGCAGTGCCCCTCCCGGGGGTGGGGCCAACGTCCTGACTTTC.

The table lists this clonotype with a few counts. This chain connects TRBV3-1 to TRBJ1-1, with TRBD1 as a possible D gene (5 bases). CDR1 is LGHDT, CDR2 YNNKEL, per germline (reference sequence). Trimming left V 5 bases short and J 1 base short, with 11 bases between. The CDR3 length is 14 residues. CDR3 sequence: CASSSPGRNTEAFF. DNA for the CDR3: TGTGCCAGCAGCAGCCCGGGGCGGAACACTGAAGCTTTCTTT. The full variable domain, its missing parts supplied by reference TRBV3-1 and TRBJ1-1, is DTAVSQTPKYLVTQMGNDKSIKCEQNLGHDTMYWYKQDSKKFLKIMFSYNNKELIINETVPNRFSPKSPDKAHLNLHINSLELGDSAVYFCASSSPGRNTEAFFGQGTRLTVV.

This clonotype was picked up many times. The chain recombines TRBV24-1 with TRBJ2-3; D may be TRBD2 (6 bases). V lost 4 bases to trimming and J lost 7 bases, with 17 bases between them. Looked up from germline, CDR1 is KGHDR and CDR2 is SFDVKD. This CDR3 comprises 15 residues. CDR3 sequence reads: CATSDRALARHTQYF. The CDR3 DNA sequence: TGTGCCACCAGTGACAGGGCGCTAGCGCGGCATACGCAGTATTTT.

The gene calls are TRBV4-3 and TRBJ1-6; D unresolved. Germline CDR1 reads LGHNA; CDR2 reads YSLEER. The CDR3 extends over 16 amino acids. Between the trimmed V and J ends, which lost 0 bases and 10 bases, there was a span of 16 bases. The CDR3, as DNA: TGCGCCAGCAGCCAAGAATTAGGGTCCCACGCATCACCCCTCCACTTT. Protein product: CASSQELGSHASPLHF.

This clonotype has ten or more counts. The V and J genes are TRBV6-4 and TRBJ2-1; D perhaps matches TRBD2 (5 bases). The CDR3 covers 13 residues. V lost 3 bases to trimming and J lost 4 bases, with 7 bases between them. The germline gives CDR1 MRHNA, CDR2 SNTAGT. The DNA for the CDR3 is TGTGCCAGCAGTGAAGCGGAGTACAATGAGCAGTTCTTC. It is translated as CASSEAEYNEQFF.

The gene calls are TRBV29-1 and TRBJ2-7, with D possibly matching TRBD1 (5 bases). Trimming took 7 bases from V and 7 from J, leaving 14 bases between them. The CDR3 sequence is 11 residues long. From germline, CDR1 is SQVTM and CDR2 ANQGSEA. This CDR3 reads CSASGAREQYF. CDR3 bases: TGCAGCGCCAGTGGGGCGAGGGAGCAGTACTTC.

This clonotype counts as medium-sized. V gene TRBV29-1 combines with J gene TRBJ2-1; D ambiguous. Trimming stripped 0 bases from V and 8 bases from J, with 8 bases between. CDR3 size: 12 residues. Germline-derived CDR1 and CDR2 are SQVTM and ANQGSEA. The CDR3 bases are TGCAGCGTTGAAGATGGTGGCGATGAGCAGTTCTTC. Amino acid sequence: CSVEDGGDEQFF.

This clonotype was seen only a few times. This chain links TRBV5-1 with TRBJ2-5; no firm D call. CDR1 is SGHRS, CDR2 YFSETQ, per germline. The CDR3 spans 14 residues. Trimming cost V 3 bases and J 4 bases, with 13 bases left between them. The CDR3 DNA is TGCGCCAGCAGCTCCCGGGTCGGCGGAGAGACCCAGTACTTC. This translates into CASSSRVGGETQYF.

The table lists this clonotype with many counts. The chain links TRBV12-3 or TRBV12-4 to TRBJ1-5; the match to TRBD1 covers 8 bases. The V gene end was trimmed by 5 bases and the J gene end by 0 bases; junction bases not matched to a gene: 3. This CDR3 contains 15 residues. The CDR3 reads CASSGRGLSNQPQHF. The CDR3 nucleotides are TGTGCCAGCAGTGGCAGGGGGCTTAGCAATCAGCCCCAGCATTTT.

This sequence joins TRBV12-3 or TRBV12-4 and TRBJ2-7; TRBD2 agrees at 7 bases. The CDR3 covers 14 residues. V was clipped by 7 bases and J by 0 bases; unmatched bases: 6. CDR3 sequence reads: CASTRTSASYEQYF. In DNA form, the CDR3 reads TGTGCCAGCACCAGAACTAGCGCCTCCTACGAGCAGTACTTC.

In its sample, this clonotype was seen many times. The chain combines TRBV3-1 with TRBJ2-7; D gene uncertain. The CDR3 consists of 16 residues. Germline V gives CDR1 LGHDT, CDR2 YNNKEL (reference sequence). V lost 0 bases and J lost 0, with 12 bases in between. CDR3 in amino acids: CASSQDYGGFSYEQYF. The CDR3, as DNA: TGTGCCAGCAGCCAAGATTACGGTGGTTTCTCCTACGAGCAGTACTTC.

This clonotype was recorded a few times. This chain uses TRBV5-5 with TRBJ2-3; 9 bases align to TRBD1. Trimming at V came to 0 bases and at J to 1 base, leaving 3 bases not matched to a gene. CDR1 is SGHKS and CDR2 is YYEKEE in the germline V gene (reference sequence). The CDR3 sequence is 16 residues long. For the CDR3, the DNA is TGTGCCAGCAGCTTGGGGGGGGACAGGGGCACAGATACGCAGTATTTT. This gives the protein CASSLGGDRGTDTQYF.

The chain combines TRBV4-1 with TRBJ2-1; 8 nucleotides line up with TRBD2. Germline CDR1 MGHRA, CDR2 YSYEKL. CDR3 length: 16 residues. V lost 0 bases to trimming and J lost 7 bases; unmatched junction nucleotides: 8. Here the CDR3 reads CASSQDPGGRSNEQFF. DNA for the CDR3: TGCGCCAGCAGCCAAGATCCTGGCGGGAGGAGTAATGAGCAGTTCTTC.

This clonotype was detected many times. The gene calls are TRBV7-2 and TRBJ2-3, with D perhaps TRBD1 (6 bases). With 3 bases removed from V and 4 bases from J, the gap between germline ends came to 14 bases. This CDR3 is 15 amino acids long. Germline values: CDR1 SGHTA, CDR2 FQGNSA. The CDR3 nucleotides are TGTGCCAGCAGCTTCGAGCAGGGGAGACCAGATACGCAGTATTTT. As protein: CASSFEQGRPDTQYF.

This clonotype has at least ten counts. The rearrangement links TRBV4-2 to TRBJ2-6, with D unresolved. The CDR3 is 16 amino acids. Trimming took off 4 bases at V and 0 bases at J, with 10 bases between the two ends. Germline loops: CDR1 LGHNA, CDR2 YNFKEQ. This chain's CDR3 is CASSRGGVSGANVLTF. CDR3 bases: TGTGCCAGCAGCCGCGGCGGTGTCTCTGGGGCCAACGTCCTGACTTTC.

This clonotype was detected only a few times. CDR3: CAWSAGRTNSPLHF. The CDR3 DNA is TGTGCCTGGTCCGCGGGACGGACGAATTCACCCCTCCACTTT. The chain couples TRBV30 to TRBJ1-6; perhaps TRBD1 as D (5 bases). The CDR3 runs to 14 residues. Germline lookup yields CDR1 GTSNPN and CDR2 SVGIG (reference sequence). V was shortened by 5 bases and J by 7 bases, with 15 bases between the two germline ends.

The chain employs TRBV6-1 and TRBJ1-2, with D unresolved. Germline V gene lookup returns CDR1 MNHNS and CDR2 SASEGT. This CDR3 has 14 residues. V was cut by 5 bases and J by 2 bases, with 12 bases left in between. CDR3 nucleotides: TGTGCCAGCAGTCCTAACCTGCTAAACTATGGCTACACCTTC. This gives the protein CASSPNLLNYGYTF.

The chain uses TRBV20-1 and TRBJ2-7; TRBD2 aligns across 10 bases. Looked up from germline, CDR1 is DFQATT and CDR2 is SNEGSKA (reference sequence). V gave up 2 bases and J gave up 0 bases; unmatched junction bases: 7. CDR3 size: 16 residues. The CDR3 nucleotides are TGCAGTGCTAGACCTCCGGGACTAGCGAGCTCCTACGAGCAGTACTTC. This translates into CSARPPGLASSYEQYF.

In its sample, this clonotype was seen many times. V usage is TRBV29-1 and J usage is TRBJ2-5, with D possibly being TRBD1 (6 bases). V lost 7 bases, J lost 5 bases, and 14 bases lay in between. Per germline, CDR1 SQVTM and CDR2 ANQGSEA. The CDR3 contains 12 residues. The CDR3 reads CSAGDGRETQYF. CDR3 bases: TGCAGCGCAGGGGACGGTAGGGAGACCCAGTACTTC.

This clonotype appeared many times. The chain uses TRBV14 and TRBJ1-2; possibly TRBD1 for D (5 bases). Per the germline V gene, CDR1 is SGHDN and CDR2 is FVKESK. The ends were cut back, 1 base at V and 6 bases at J, with 9 bases in the middle. The CDR3 consists of 13 residues. The CDR3 loop reads CASSQGRAHGYTF. The CDR3 coding sequence is TGTGCCAGCAGCCAAGGCAGGGCCCATGGCTACACCTTC.

This clonotype was counted ten times or more. This sequence joins TRBV20-1 and TRBJ2-1; 9 positions agree with TRBD1. V dropped 8 bases and J dropped 9; count of bases not matched to a gene: 11. This CDR3 contains 13 residues. Germline lookup yields CDR1 DFQATT and CDR2 SNEGSKA (reference sequence). The CDR3 bases are TGCAGTCGACGGGGGACAGGGAAGAGTGAGCAGTTCTTC. It codes for CSRRGTGKSEQFF.

V is TRBV29-1 and J is TRBJ2-1, with a possible D match to TRBD2 (6 bases). Germline loops: CDR1 SQVTM, CDR2 ANQGSEA. The CDR3 contains 14 residues. V was cut by 7 bases and J by 4 bases, with 17 bases left in between. The DNA for the CDR3 is TGCAGCGGCGGGAAGGGAGGCCCATACAATGAGCAGTTCTTC. It specifies CSGGKGGPYNEQFF.

This chain uses TRBV7-2 with TRBJ2-7; 7 bases agree with TRBD2. Germline V lookup: CDR1 SGHTA, CDR2 FQGNSA. The V and J ends lost 2 bases and 4 bases, in that order; junction bases with no gene match: 8. The CDR3 runs 15 residues. In nucleotides, the CDR3 is TGTGCCAGCAGCTTACCGGGGATCGGGAGGTACGAGCAGTACTTC. This encodes CASSLPGIGRYEQYF.

V and J are TRBV5-1 and TRBJ2-7; the D gene is possibly TRBD1 (6 bases). V lost 0 bases, J lost 5 bases, and 12 bases lay in between. The germline CDR1 and CDR2 sequences are SGHRS and YFSETQ. The CDR3 is 14 residues long. CDR3 in amino acids: CASSLDRVYDEQYF. The DNA for the CDR3 is TGCGCCAGCAGCTTGGACAGGGTGTACGACGAGCAGTACTTC.

The chain combines TRBV9 with TRBJ2-1; TRBD2 might be the D (6 bases). The CDR3 spans 19 residues. The V end was cut by 4 bases, the J end by 0 bases, with 23 bases between. Germline V gene sequence: CDR1 SGDLS, CDR2 YYNGEE. The CDR3 DNA sequence: TGTGCCAGCAGCTCAAGGGGATATAGCGGAGACCGCTCCTACAATGAGCAGTTCTTC. Protein: CASSSRGYSGDRSYNEQFF.